This T cell receptor (beta chain) originates from a study of shared clonotypes between healthy human individuals. The CDR3 contains 16 residues. Germline CDR1 is SGHTA and CDR2 is FQGTGA. None of the donors, who were healthy HIV-negative adults, had recently had acute infections or vaccinations. Concerning this clone: The germline gene is not matched at one end of the junction; a read error may be the cause.

Each subset's genomic DNA was shared equally among a number of immunoSEQ plates. Method: immunoSEQ multiplex PCR; TCRdb's copy keeps in-frame clones and lacks some. Among 450,000 to 650,000 clones listed, around 76% were seen once. Sample: PBMCs. This chain connects TRBV7-3 to TRBJ2-2; D tentatively reads TRBD1 or TRBD2 (6 bases each). This receptor was identified in a woman between 35 and 50 years old in good health. Some clones in this sample may be carry-over from other donors' samples. CDR3 residues: CASSLFPQGGHRGAVF. CDR3 in DNA: TGTGCCAGCAGCTTATTCCCACAGGGAGGACACCGGGGAGCTGTTTTT. Full variable domain (outside the CDR3, taken from reference TRBV7-3 and TRBJ2-2): GAGVSQTPSNKVTEKGKYVELRCDPISGHTALYWYRQSLGQGPEFLIYFQGTGAADDSGLPNDRFFAVRPEGSVSTLKIQRTERGDSAVYLCASSLFPQGGHRGAVFGEGSRLTVL.